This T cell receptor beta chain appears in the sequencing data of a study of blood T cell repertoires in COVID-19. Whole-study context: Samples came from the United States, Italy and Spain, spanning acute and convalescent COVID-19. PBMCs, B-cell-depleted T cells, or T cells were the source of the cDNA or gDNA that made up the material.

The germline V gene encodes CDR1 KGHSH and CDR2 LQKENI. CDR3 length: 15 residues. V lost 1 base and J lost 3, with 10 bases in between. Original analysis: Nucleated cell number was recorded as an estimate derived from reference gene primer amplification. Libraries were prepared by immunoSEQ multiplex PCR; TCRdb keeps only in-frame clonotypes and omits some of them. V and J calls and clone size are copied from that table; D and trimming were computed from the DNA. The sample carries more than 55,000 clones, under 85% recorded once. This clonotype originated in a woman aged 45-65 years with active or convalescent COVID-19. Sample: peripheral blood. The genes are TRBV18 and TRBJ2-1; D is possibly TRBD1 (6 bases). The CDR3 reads CASSPRRGDYNEQFF. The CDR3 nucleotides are TGTGCCAGCTCACCACGCAGGGGCGACTACAATGAGCAGTTCTTC.